Presented here are 25 T cell receptor beta chains from one specimen sequenced in a study of blood T cell repertoires in COVID-19. Only in-frame clones appear in the TCRdb table, and some are missing; sequencing was by immunoSEQ multiplex PCR. The sample contains 90,000 or so clones, over 75% of which appear only once. Sequencing used peripheral blood. These receptors came from a man in his 60s with acute or convalescent COVID-19.

The V call is TRBV7-9, the J call TRBJ1-1; D gene unclear. V gave up 3 bases and J gave up 1 base, with 6 bases separating them. The V gene's germline CDR1 is SEHNR and CDR2 FQNEAQ (reference sequence). CDR3 length: 13 amino acids. This CDR3 reads CASSLGENTEAFF. CDR3 nucleotides: TGTGCCAGCAGCTTGGGCGAGAACACTGAAGCTTTCTTT.

The V gene is TRBV5-4, the J gene TRBJ2-5, with D possibly TRBD2 on 5 matching bases. Germline assignment: CDR1 SGHNT and CDR2 YYREEE (reference sequence). V lost 4 bases and J 0 bases, leaving 10 bases between the germline ends. CDR3 length: 14 amino acids. CDR3 sequence reads: CASSSGPHQETQYF. In DNA, the CDR3 is TGTGCCAGCAGCAGCGGTCCCCACCAAGAGACCCAGTACTTC.

The chain carries TRBV4-1 and TRBJ2-7, with D possibly being TRBD1 (6 bases). V lost 0 bases and J lost 3, with 12 bases in between. The CDR3 loop spans 15 amino acids. Germline V lookup: CDR1 MGHRA, CDR2 YSYEKL. The CDR3 DNA follows: TGCGCCAGCAGCCAAGACGGGACACCGTTCTACGAGCAGTACTTC. This gives the protein CASSQDGTPFYEQYF.

This chain joins TRBV5-1 and TRBJ2-1; 9 bases agree with TRBD2. V was pared by 2 bases and J by 0 bases, with 3 bases of the junction left unmatched. This CDR3 contains 16 residues. Germline CDR1 and CDR2: SGHRS and YFSETQ. The CDR3 protein is CASSLAGGPSYNEQFF. CDR3 DNA: TGCGCCAGCAGCTTAGCGGGAGGCCCCTCCTACAATGAGCAGTTCTTC. The entire variable domain, with the rest obtained from reference TRBV5-1 and TRBJ2-1, is as follows: KAGVTQTPRYLIKTRGQQVTLSCSPISGHRSVSWYQQTPGQGLQFLFEYFSETQRNKGNFPGRFSGRQFSNSRSEMNVSTLELGDSALYLCASSLAGGPSYNEQFFGPGTRLTVL.

V usage is TRBV9 and J usage is TRBJ1-3, with a weak D call TRBD1 (6 bases). Germline CDR1 reads SGDLS; CDR2 reads YYNGEE. V was pared by 3 bases and J by 0 bases, with 16 bases between. There are 17 residues in the CDR3. This CDR3 is CASSAVRGGASGNTIYF. CDR3 nucleotides: TGTGCCAGCAGCGCCGTTAGGGGGGGGGCCTCTGGAAACACCATATATTTT.

V usage is TRBV15 and J usage is TRBJ2-3; 8 bases are shared with TRBD2. V gave up 4 bases and J gave up 1 base; unmatched junction bases: 10. This CDR3 comprises 17 residues. Germline lookup yields CDR1 LNHNV and CDR2 YYDKDF (reference sequence). The CDR3, as DNA: TGTGCCACCAGCAAGCCGGTCGGGCGGGAGGGCACAGATACGCAGTATTTT. This encodes CATSKPVGREGTDTQYF.

This clone has only one observation. The chain combines TRBV6-5 with TRBJ2-7, with D perhaps TRBD1 (6 bases). Trimming pared 5 bases from V and 2 bases from J, leaving 10 bases between. This CDR3 comprises 13 residues. Germline assignment: CDR1 MNHEY and CDR2 SVGAGI. CDR3 sequence: CASSTRDTYEQYF. In DNA, the CDR3 is TGTGCCAGCAGTACACGGGACACCTACGAGCAGTACTTC.

Regarding this clone: A read error may account for a junction end that differs from germline. V usage is TRBV6-5 and J usage is TRBJ2-1, with TRBD2 identical over 7 bases. The CDR3 runs 13 residues. The germline CDR1 and CDR2 sequences are MNHEY and SVGAGI. The CDR3 DNA follows: TGTGCCACCAGTTACCTTGCGGGAGCGGAGCAGTTCTTC. Protein sequence: CATSYLAGAEQFF.

V usage is TRBV6-5 and J usage is TRBJ1-4; 8 bases map to TRBD1. This CDR3 comprises 13 residues. The V and J ends lost 8 bases and 3 bases, in that order; junction bases with no gene match: 2. Germline V gene lookup returns CDR1 MNHEY and CDR2 SVGAGI. CDR3 sequence: CASDRGANEKLFF. CDR3 nucleotide sequence: TGTGCCAGCGACAGGGGCGCTAATGAAAAACTGTTTTTT.

J is TRBJ2-2 and V is TRBV27, with TRBD2 identical over 10 bases. The germline V gene has CDR1 MNHEY and CDR2 SMNVEV (reference sequence). This CDR3 has 16 amino acids. V shed 2 bases, J shed 5 bases, and the junction held 5 bases outside the gene matches. The CDR3, as DNA: TGTGCCAGCAGTTTAGGGCTAGCGGGAGTAACCGGGGAGCTGTTTTTT. Amino acids: CASSLGLAGVTGELFF.

The chain recombines TRBV10-3 with TRBJ2-6; 13 bases match TRBD2. The CDR3 totals 18 residues. Losses at the gene ends were 8 bases for V and 0 bases for J; bases not matched to a gene: 7. Germline lookup yields CDR1 ENHRY and CDR2 SYGVKD. CDR3 DNA sequence: TGTGCCATCGGGGGACTAGCGGGGCCCAGCTCTGGGGCCAACGTCCTGACTTTC. Residues: CAIGGLAGPSSGANVLTF.

The chain has TRBV19 and TRBJ2-1; a weak D match, TRBD2 (6 bases). Germline V lookup: CDR1 LNHDA, CDR2 SQIVND (reference sequence). The germline V and J ends were trimmed by 1 base and 3 bases, with 13 bases remaining between them. This CDR3 contains 16 residues. The CDR3 DNA reads TGTGCCAGTAGTATAGCGGCGGGGACGGGCTACAATGAGCAGTTCTTC. Its protein product is CASSIAAGTGYNEQFF.

The V gene is TRBV7-9, the J gene TRBJ2-3; the D gene is possibly TRBD2 (6 bases). The CDR3 contains 15 residues. Germline V gene data show CDR1 as SEHNR and CDR2 as FQNEAQ (reference sequence). Trimming shortened V by 3 bases and J by 2 bases, and 12 bases separated the two germline ends. The DNA for the CDR3 is TGTGCCAGCAGCTTTGCGGGACGGAACACAGATACGCAGTATTTT. This codes for CASSFAGRNTDTQYF.

The CDR3 coding sequence is TGTGCCAGCAGAAGACAGGGGGACAATCAGCCCCAGCATTTT. Its translation: CASRRQGDNQPQHF. The V and J genes are TRBV6-5 and TRBJ1-5, with 9 bases lining up with TRBD1. V trimming: 6 bases; J trimming: 3 bases; junction bases outside the gene matches: 3. Germline V gene sequence: CDR1 MNHEY, CDR2 SVGAGI. CDR3 length: 14 residues.

J is TRBJ1-1 and V is TRBV25-1; TRBD1 is a possible D gene (6 bases). CDR1 is MGHDK and CDR2 is SYGVNS in the germline V gene. V was pared by 5 bases and J by 4 bases, with 11 bases between. The CDR3 totals 13 residues. The CDR3 sequence is CASSKGGVTEAFF. CDR3 in DNA: TGTGCCAGCAGTAAAGGGGGTGTCACTGAAGCTTTCTTT.

V usage is TRBV11-1 and J usage is TRBJ1-4; TRBD1 aligns across 8 bases. Germline CDR1 and CDR2: SGHAT and FQDESV (reference sequence). V was clipped by 5 bases and J by 8 bases; unmatched bases: 10. The CDR3 covers 15 residues. The CDR3 DNA follows: TGTGCCAGCAGCCCTTATACAGGGGGAAGAGAAAAACTGTTTTTT. Its protein is CASSPYTGGREKLFF. The variable domain in full, completed from reference TRBV11-1 and TRBJ1-4, reads EAEVAQSPRYKITEKSQAVAFWCDPISGHATLYWYRQILGQGPELLVQFQDESVVDDSQLPKDRFSAERLKGVDSTLKIQPAELGDSAMYLCASSPYTGGREKLFFGSGTQLSVL.

This chain links TRBV5-5 with TRBJ2-6; 8 bases agree with TRBD2. Germline trimming cut 4 bases from V and 0 bases from J; bases unmatched to any gene: 12. This CDR3 comprises 19 residues. Germline V gene lookup returns CDR1 SGHKS and CDR2 YYEKEE (reference sequence). The CDR3 here is CASSPDWVAGNSGANVLTF. For the CDR3, the DNA is TGTGCCAGCAGCCCCGACTGGGTAGCGGGGAACTCTGGGGCCAACGTCCTGACTTTC.

The rearrangement uses TRBV6-5 and TRBJ2-5, with D maybe TRBD2 (6 bases). CDR3 size: 13 residues. V lost 7 bases to trimming and J lost 1 base, with 10 bases between them. Looked up from germline, CDR1 is MNHEY and CDR2 is SVGAGI. CDR3 protein: CASTRDFQETQYF. The CDR3, as DNA: TGTGCCAGCACCCGGGACTTCCAAGAGACCCAGTACTTC.

The V and J genes are TRBV30 and TRBJ1-4; the D gene is possibly TRBD1 (6 bases). V lost 4 bases to trimming and J lost 7 bases, with 16 bases between them. The CDR3 is made up of 14 amino acids. CDR1 is GTSNPN and CDR2 is SVGIG in the germline V gene (reference sequence). This CDR3 is CAWTQLGGGEKLFF. CDR3 coding DNA: TGTGCCTGGACTCAGCTAGGGGGTGGTGAAAAACTGTTTTTT.

The chain is built from TRBV30 and TRBJ1-4, with TRBD1 matching over 8 bases. The V gene end was trimmed by 3 bases and the J gene end by 7 bases; junction bases not matched to a gene: 7. From germline, CDR1 is GTSNPN and CDR2 SVGIG (reference sequence). There are 14 residues in the CDR3. The CDR3 bases are TGTGCCTGGAGGTCAGGGGGCGCGAGTGAAAAACTGTTTTTT. Residues: CAWRSGGASEKLFF.

This rearrangement joins TRBV5-4 to TRBJ2-5; a possible D gene is TRBD2 (6 bases). This CDR3 contains 12 residues. Deletions cut 7 bases from V and 2 bases from J, with 9 bases between. CDR1 is SGHNT and CDR2 is YYREEE in the germline V gene (reference sequence). This chain's CDR3 is CASGRPQETQYF. CDR3 sequence (DNA): TGTGCCAGCGGGAGGCCACAAGAGACCCAGTACTTC. Combining the CDR3 with reference TRBV5-4 and TRBJ2-5 gives the whole variable domain ETGVTQSPTHLIKTRGQQVTLRCSSQSGHNTVSWYQQALGQGPQFIFQYYREEENGRGNFPPRFSGLQFPNYSSELNVNALELDDSALYLCASGRPQETQYFGPGTRLLVL.

The V call is TRBV2, the J call TRBJ1-5, with a possible D match to TRBD1 (6 bases). There are 15 residues in the CDR3. Trimming took off 3 bases at V and 6 bases at J, with 15 bases between the two ends. Germline V gives CDR1 SNHLY, CDR2 FYNNEI. CDR3 nucleotides: TGTGCCAGCAGTGAGGGTGGGGCAGGGGTTCAGCCCCAGCATTTT. The encoded protein is CASSEGGAGVQPQHF.

The chain joins TRBV12-3 or TRBV12-4 to TRBJ1-4; 7 bases agree with TRBD1. The length of the CDR3 is 11 residues. V shed 6 bases and J 14 bases; nucleotides not matched to a gene: 6. The CDR3 here is CASRRQGGLFF. The CDR3 DNA is TGTGCCAGCAGGCGACAGGGAGGCCTGTTTTTT.

The chain combines TRBV9 with TRBJ2-3; weak D call: TRBD2 (6 bases). Trimming pared 4 bases from V and 1 base from J, leaving 16 bases between. CDR1 and CDR2 from the germline V gene are SGDLS and YYNGEE. The CDR3 loop spans 16 amino acids. The CDR3 DNA reads as TGTGCCAGCAGCCCACCACGGGACTTGCGCACAGATACGCAGTATTTT. Its protein product is CASSPPRDLRTDTQYF.

V and J are TRBV3-1 (or the pseudogene TRBV3-2) and TRBJ1-6; D gene unclear. Trimming cost V 1 base and J 7 bases, with 8 bases left between them. This CDR3 spans 14 amino acids. Germline-derived CDR1 and CDR2 are LGHDT and YNNKEL (reference sequence). The chain's CDR3 is CASSQGDNNSPLHF. The CDR3 nucleotides are TGTGCCAGCAGCCAAGGAGACAACAATTCACCCCTCCACTTT.